This T cell receptor (beta chain) was found in a study of cytomegalovirus exposure and HLA in healthy donors. The repertoire was sequenced with immunoSEQ multiplex PCR; TCRdb's copy has only in-frame clones and lacks some. Seen here are some 90,000 clones, around 88% observed once, and the top ten hold roughly 4%. Trimming removed 7 bases at V and 1 base at J, with 22 bases between. Germline CDR1 SGHRS, CDR2 YFSETQ. This CDR3 comprises 17 residues. As regards this clone: Its antigen remains unknown.

Study-wide points: In vitro experiments confirmed that a few CMV-associated chains were specific for CMV antigens.

The source material was PBMCs. This TCR was recovered from a woman aged 25 to 39 in good health and CMV-seronegative. V is TRBV5-1 and J is TRBJ2-3; TRBD1 is a possible D gene (5 bases). In DNA form, the CDR3 reads TGCGCCAGCCTACCCCAGGGTAGCCCTAGGGGCACAGATACGCAGTATTTT. Amino acid sequence: CASLPQGSPRGTDTQYF.